The following is a TCR beta chain sequence with its context. TCRdb's copy holds only in-frame clones and misses some; the assay was immunoSEQ multiplex PCR. The table has 35,000 to 50,000 clones, 80% to 95% seen once. These data are taken from a study of T cell changes during pregnancy in multiple sclerosis. The specimen was CD4+ T cells from peripheral blood mononuclear cells, collected after pregnancy. The TCR was taken from a female donor in good health, enrolled as a control in a pregnancy study.

The chain's CDR3 is CASSYGQGNQPQHF. In DNA form, the CDR3 reads TGTGCCAGCAGTTACGGGCAGGGAAACCAGCCCCAGCATTTT. V gene TRBV28 combines with J gene TRBJ1-5; a weak D match, TRBD1 (5 bases). The CDR3 runs 14 residues. Trimming shortened V by 4 bases and J by 7 bases, and 14 bases separated the two germline ends. Germline CDR1 is MDHEN and CDR2 is SYDVKM.